A selection of T cell receptor beta chains follows, all from one sample in a study of immune evolution from preneoplasia to lung adenocarcinoma. Assay: immunoSEQ multiplex PCR; the TCRdb copy retains only in-frame clones and omits some. The top ten hold over 7.5% of the sample, which has 5,000 to 6,500 clones, 65% to 75% seen once. The sequencing sample was made of FFPE adjacent normal lung tissue. Every receptor here comes from a donor older than 65 with lung adenocarcinoma. CDR3s include the opening cysteine and the closing phenylalanine or tryptophan. Fields, in order: V gene, J gene, clone size, D gene, CDR3 DNA, CDR3 protein. D genes are given only for firm matches. Clone size appears in some rows only: once, few, many, or a class for an expanded clone.

V: TRBV6-6
J: TRBJ1-4
size: -
D: -
DNA: TGTGCCAGCAGTTACTCGAGTTCGAATGAAAAACTGTTTTTT
CDR3: CASSYSSSNEKLFF

V: TRBV29-1
J: TRBJ2-3
size: -
D: -
DNA: TGCAGCGTCCTCGGGCAGGGGACCTCTATTAGCACAGATACGCAGTATTTT
CDR3: CSVLGQGTSISTDTQYF

V: TRBV7-2
J: TRBJ1-2
size: -
D: -
DNA: TGTGCCAGCAGCACTTACAGCCCGGGGCATGGCTACACCTTC
CDR3: CASSTYSPGHGYTF

V: TRBV10-3
J: TRBJ1-2
size: few
D: -
DNA: TGTGCCATTTTCTATGGCTACACCTTC
CDR3: CAIFYGYTF

V: TRBV6-5
J: TRBJ2-2
size: -
D: TRBD1
DNA: TGTGCCAGCAGTTACTACGGGACAGGGGTTACCGGGGAGCTGTTTTTT
CDR3: CASSYYGTGVTGELFF

V: TRBV28
J: TRBJ2-2
size: -
D: TRBD1
DNA: TGTGCCAGCAGTTGGACAGGGGTCACCGGGGAGCTGTTTTTT
CDR3: CASSWTGVTGELFF

V: TRBV10-3
J: TRBJ2-3
size: -
D: -
DNA: TGTGCCATCAGGCAGGGGACCGGCGGCACAGATACGCAGTATTTT
CDR3: CAIRQGTGGTDTQYF

V: TRBV9
J: TRBJ1-5
size: once
D: -
DNA: TGTGCCAGCAGCGTAGCTGCGGAGCGGGGGGCCCAGCATTTT
CDR3: CASSVAAERGAQHF

V: TRBV5-1
J: TRBJ1-2
size: -
D: -
DNA: TGCGCCAGCAGCTCTTCGACAGAATCAGATGGCTACACCTTC
CDR3: CASSSSTESDGYTF

V: TRBV30
J: TRBJ2-3
size: -
D: TRBD2
DNA: TGTGCCTGGACCCACACTAGCGGAAGGGGAGATACGCAGTATTTT
CDR3: CAWTHTSGRGDTQYF

V: TRBV11-2
J: TRBJ2-2
size: -
D: TRBD2
DNA: TGTGCCATCGGTCCCACTAGCGGAATGACCGGGGAGCTGTTTTTT
CDR3: CAIGPTSGMTGELFF

V: TRBV14
J: TRBJ2-3
size: -
D: -
DNA: TGTGCCAGCAGCCTCCAGGCGGTTGGAGATACGCAGTATTTT
CDR3: CASSLQAVGDTQYF

V: TRBV30
J: TRBJ1-5
size: -
D: -
DNA: TGTGCCTGGAGTCTGGGGTATAGCAATCAGCCCCAGCATTTT
CDR3: CAWSLGYSNQPQHF

V: TRBV4-2
J: TRBJ2-7
size: few
D: -
DNA: TGTGCCAGCAGCCAAGATCAAGCCGGGGCACCCTACGAGCAGTACTTC
CDR3: CASSQDQAGAPYEQYF

V: TRBV6-6
J: TRBJ1-6
size: few
D: -
DNA: TGTGCCAGCAGCGAGGGACCCCTCCACTTT
CDR3: CASSEGPLHF

V: TRBV28
J: TRBJ1-3
size: few
D: -
DNA: TGTGCCAGCAGCAACCTACCTGGAAACACCATATATTTT
CDR3: CASSNLPGNTIYF

V: TRBV30
J: TRBJ1-3
size: -
D: TRBD1
DNA: TGTGCCTGGAGACAGGGGGCTGGAAACACCATATATTTT
CDR3: CAWRQGAGNTIYF

V: TRBV30
J: TRBJ2-7
size: -
D: -
DNA: TGTGCCTGGAGTGCCCTGGACTACGAGCAGTACTTC
CDR3: CAWSALDYEQYF

V: TRBV7-9
J: TRBJ1-1
size: once
D: -
DNA: TGTGCCAGCAGTCCGGCGCCGGAGAGGACTGAAGCTTTCTTT
CDR3: CASSPAPERTEAFF

V: TRBV5-1
J: TRBJ1-1
size: -
D: TRBD1
DNA: TGCGCCAGCAGCTCGCTGGGACAGACGAACACTGAAGCTTTCTTT
CDR3: CASSSLGQTNTEAFF

V: TRBV11-3
J: TRBJ1-6
size: once
D: -
DNA: TGTGCCAGCAGCCTGATACCCCCCGGGACGGGAGATTCACCCCTCCACTTT
CDR3: CASSLIPPGTGDSPLHF

V: TRBV4-1
J: TRBJ2-3
size: once
D: TRBD2
DNA: TGCGCCAGCAGCCCTTTTCCGGGACTAGACACAGATACGCAGTATTTT
CDR3: CASSPFPGLDTDTQYF

V: TRBV9
J: TRBJ2-1
size: -
D: -
DNA: TGTGCCAGCAGCGTAGGGTCGGGGGAAGCCAAAAATGAGCAGTTCTTC
CDR3: CASSVGSGEAKNEQFF

V: TRBV28
J: TRBJ1-1
size: -
D: -
DNA: TGTGCCAGCAGTCGATTCCAGGGTCAGGCTTTCTTT
CDR3: CASSRFQGQAFF

V: TRBV29-1
J: TRBJ2-7
size: -
D: -
DNA: TGCAGCGTTGGGGCGAGGGGTTCCTCCTACGAGCAGTACTTC
CDR3: CSVGARGSSYEQYF